The 26 T cell receptor beta chains given below trace back to one sample, sequenced in a study of radiotherapy plus CTLA-4 blockade in lung cancer. Generated by immunoSEQ multiplex PCR, the TCRdb table keeps only in-frame clones and is missing some. The profile covers approximately 76,000 clones, with around 76% appearing a single time and 4% taken by the ten largest. Sequencing used peripheral blood, obtained from a patient treated with radiotherapy plus ipilimumab. These receptor sequences come from a human donor with non-small cell lung cancer who had a partial response to radiotherapy plus ipilimumab. Some clones in this sample may be carry-over from other donors' samples.

J is TRBJ2-1 and V is TRBV9, with D maybe TRBD1 (5 bases). This CDR3 is built from 14 residues. Trimming took off 1 base at V and 9 bases at J, with 14 bases between the two ends. Germline values: CDR1 SGDLS, CDR2 YYNGEE. The CDR3 spells CASSVQRGWGEQFF. CDR3 nucleotides: TGTGCCAGCAGCGTACAAAGGGGCTGGGGTGAGCAGTTCTTC.

This clone is a singleton in its sample. This chain links TRBV14 with TRBJ2-1; the D gene is possibly TRBD2 (7 bases). There are 16 residues in the CDR3. Trimming took 6 bases from V and 7 from J, leaving 22 bases between them. From germline, CDR1 is SGHDN and CDR2 FVKESK. The CDR3 DNA sequence: TGTGCCAGCAGTAGAATCGGGGGGCGCACAAATAATGAGCAGTTCTTC. It is translated as CASSRIGGRTNNEQFF.

The DNA of the CDR3 is TGTGCCAGCAGTGAAAGGGGCAGGGCTGCGACTGAAGCTTTCTTT. Amino acid sequence: CASSERGRAATEAFF. V and J are TRBV6-4 and TRBJ1-1; TRBD1 might be the D (5 bases). V was shortened by 3 bases and J by 5 bases, with 16 bases between the two germline ends. Germline lookup yields CDR1 MRHNA and CDR2 SNTAGT. The CDR3 spans 15 residues.

This chain uses TRBV28 with TRBJ1-3; D not resolved. Germline-derived CDR1 and CDR2 are MDHEN and SYDVKM. The CDR3 is 15 amino acids. Between the trimmed V and J ends, which lost 2 bases and 0 bases, there was a span of 8 bases. Here the CDR3 DNA reads TGTGCCAGCAGTTTACAGTTAAACTCTGGAAACACCATATATTTT. This gives the protein CASSLQLNSGNTIYF. The full variable domain, its missing parts supplied by reference TRBV28 and TRBJ1-3, is DVKVTQSSRYLVKRTGEKVFLECVQDMDHENMFWYRQDPGLGLRLIYFSYDVKMKEKGDIPEGYSVSREKKERFSLILESASTNQTSMYLCASSLQLNSGNTIYFGEGSWLTVV.

The V call is TRBV9, the J call TRBJ2-7; TRBD2 matches at 7 bases. Germline CDR1 is SGDLS and CDR2 is YYNGEE. The CDR3 is 16 residues long. The J segment lost 0 bases and the V segment lost 6 bases, leaving 12 bases of the junction unmatched. Here the CDR3 reads CASKGGRGFTSYEQYF. The CDR3 DNA sequence: TGTGCCAGCAAGGGCGGGCGGGGGTTTACCTCCTACGAGCAGTACTTC.

The CDR3 is CASSLLLADNEQFF. In nucleotides, the CDR3 is TGTGCCAGTAGTCTCTTACTAGCGGACAATGAGCAGTTCTTC. V gene TRBV19 combines with J gene TRBJ2-1; the match to TRBD2 covers 8 bases. V dropped 5 bases and J dropped 5; count of bases not matched to a gene: 5. The germline gives CDR1 LNHDA, CDR2 SQIVND (reference sequence). The CDR3 runs 14 residues.

The gene calls are TRBV18 and TRBJ2-3, with 7 bases that match TRBD2. The ends lost 1 base at V and 4 bases at J; junction bases unmatched: 11. From germline, CDR1 is KGHSH and CDR2 LQKENI. The CDR3 consists of 17 residues. CDR3 coding DNA: TGTGCCAGCTCACCACTGGCGGGAGTGGGTGGAGCAGATACGCAGTATTTT. This codes for CASSPLAGVGGADTQYF.

The V gene is TRBV6-5, the J gene TRBJ1-1; tentatively, D is TRBD1 (5 bases). V was trimmed by 6 bases and J by 8 bases, leaving 10 bases between them. The CDR3 runs to 11 residues. Looked up from germline, CDR1 is MNHEY and CDR2 is SVGAGI. The DNA for the CDR3 is TGTGCCAGCAGCCAAGGACAAGAAGCTTTCTTT. Its translation: CASSQGQEAFF.

The chain couples TRBV28 to TRBJ1-2; TRBD1 matches at 8 bases. Per the germline V gene, CDR1 is MDHEN and CDR2 is SYDVKM. The ends lost 5 bases at V and 4 bases at J; junction bases unmatched: 6. The CDR3 is 14 amino acids. The CDR3 DNA reads TGTGCCAGCAGTGCAGGGGGCGCAATCTATGGCTACACCTTC. Translation gives CASSAGGAIYGYTF.

Worth noting for this clone: One end of the junction does not line up with germline, which may come from a read error. The chain joins TRBV4-3 to TRBJ1-2, with 9 bases that match TRBD1. This CDR3 spans 19 amino acids. Germline V CDR1 and CDR2: LGHNA, YSLEER. Written as DNA, the CDR3 is TGCGCCGGCAGCCAATCCACCGGGACAGGGACGCTAATCGGCTATGGCTACACCTTC. Translating gives CAGSQSTGTGTLIGYGYTF.

The V call is TRBV4-2, the J call TRBJ2-7; 11 positions agree with TRBD2. Germline CDR1 reads LGHNA; CDR2 reads YNFKEQ. This CDR3 contains 15 residues. The trim removed 1 base at V and 4 bases at J, leaving 3 bases unmatched. CDR3 nucleotides: TGTGCCAGCAGCCAAGTAGCGGGGGGGCGTTACGAGCAGTACTTC. It codes for CASSQVAGGRYEQYF.

The V gene is TRBV29-1, the J gene TRBJ1-1; D gene uncertain. V lost 0 bases to trimming and J lost 4 bases, with 12 bases between them. This CDR3 region has 14 residues. Looked up from germline, CDR1 is SQVTM and CDR2 is ANQGSEA. The CDR3 DNA sequence: TGCAGCGTTGAAGAGGGCAGTCTGGGCACTGAAGCTTTCTTT. Residues: CSVEEGSLGTEAFF.

The rearrangement uses TRBV11-2 and TRBJ2-7; a weak D match, TRBD1 (6 bases). CDR1 is SGHAT, CDR2 FQNNGV, per germline. Trimming left V 8 bases short and J 3 bases short, with 23 bases between. The length of the CDR3 is 16 residues. The DNA for the CDR3 is TGTGCCAGCGCCCTCGGCCACAGGGCCTTGGTCTACGAGCAGTACTTC. Protein product: CASALGHRALVYEQYF.

This clone is a singleton in its sample. The V and J genes are TRBV27 and TRBJ1-2; 8 bases are a match to TRBD1. This CDR3 spans 15 amino acids. Germline V gives CDR1 MNHEY, CDR2 SMNVEV (reference sequence). V dropped 6 bases and J dropped 4; count of bases not matched to a gene: 10. CDR3 coding DNA: TGTGCCAGCAGCCAATCAAGGACAGGGATCTATGGCTACACCTTC. Amino acid sequence: CASSQSRTGIYGYTF.

The CDR3 is CASSRDRVVETQYF. The CDR3 region has the DNA TGTGCCAGCAGCCGGGACAGGGTCGTGGAGACCCAGTACTTC. This chain links TRBV7-2 with TRBJ2-5, with 9 bases matching TRBD1. The CDR3 covers 14 residues. Trimming at V came to 5 bases and at J to 5 bases, leaving 6 bases not matched to a gene. From germline, CDR1 is SGHTA and CDR2 FQGNSA.

In DNA, the CDR3 is TGTGCCAGCAGCACTGCGATGGCCTACAGGGGGAAATCCTACGAGCAGTACTTC. Its translation: CASSTAMAYRGKSYEQYF. V and J are TRBV7-9 and TRBJ2-7, with 8 bases that match TRBD1. The CDR3 is 18 residues long. CDR1 is SEHNR, CDR2 FQNEAQ, per germline (reference sequence). V dropped 5 bases and J dropped 1; count of bases not matched to a gene: 16.

The chain combines TRBV28 with TRBJ2-5, with 11 nucleotides matching TRBD1. This CDR3 region has 15 residues. V was pared by 5 bases and J by 4 bases, with 6 bases of the junction left unmatched. Germline values: CDR1 MDHEN, CDR2 SYDVKM. The CDR3 loop is CASSTPGQGVETQYF. The CDR3 nucleotides read TGTGCCAGCAGTACCCCGGGACAGGGGGTAGAGACCCAGTACTTC.

The CDR3 spells CASRNNRETQYF. CDR3 bases: TGTGCCAGCAGAAACAACAGGGAGACCCAGTACTTC. The chain links TRBV2 to TRBJ2-5; a possible D gene is TRBD1 (5 bases). This CDR3 has 12 residues. Trimming took 6 bases from V and 5 from J, leaving 10 bases between them. Germline CDR1 SNHLY, CDR2 FYNNEI.

The rearrangement links TRBV7-9 to TRBJ2-5; D is unclear. Per germline, CDR1 SEHNR and CDR2 FQNEAQ (reference sequence). The CDR3 is 13 amino acids. Trimming took 0 bases from V and 3 from J, leaving 5 bases between them. CDR3 loop: CASSLAVEETQYF. CDR3 nucleotide sequence: TGTGCCAGCAGCTTAGCTGTAGAAGAGACCCAGTACTTC.

The genes are TRBV29-1 and TRBJ2-3; 8 nucleotides align to TRBD2. With V trimmed by 6 bases and J by 6 bases, 17 bases remained unmatched. This CDR3 region has 16 residues. Germline V lookup: CDR1 SQVTM, CDR2 ANQGSEA. CDR3 nucleotide sequence: TGCAGCGTCCCCGGGACTAGTCTCTCTCTCTCCGATACGCAGTATTTT. It codes for CSVPGTSLSLSDTQYF.

The chain carries TRBV29-1 and TRBJ2-7; 7 bases fit TRBD2. Germline-derived CDR1 and CDR2 are SQVTM and ANQGSEA. The J segment lost 4 bases and the V segment lost 4 bases, leaving 7 bases of the junction unmatched. This CDR3 contains 13 residues. CDR3 loop: CSVVSGRAYEQYF. The CDR3 bases are TGCAGCGTTGTGTCGGGGAGGGCGTACGAGCAGTACTTC.

V is TRBV4-3 and J is TRBJ2-7; a weak D match, TRBD2 (6 bases). Trimming shortened V by 0 bases and J by 4 bases, and 16 bases separated the two germline ends. The CDR3 length is 16 residues. The germline V gene has CDR1 LGHNA and CDR2 YSLEER. CDR3 protein: CASSQDQRPGRYEQYF. The CDR3 DNA reads as TGCGCCAGCAGCCAAGATCAACGCCCAGGGAGGTACGAGCAGTACTTC.

The chain is built from TRBV4-2 and TRBJ1-1; tentatively, D is TRBD1 (6 bases). Germline assignment: CDR1 LGHNA and CDR2 YNFKEQ. V was shortened by 8 bases and J by 1 base, with 20 bases between the two germline ends. The CDR3 consists of 16 residues. DNA for the CDR3: TGTGCCAGCTCCCCGGGACACCGCCAAAGGAACACTGAAGCTTTCTTT. Residues: CASSPGHRQRNTEAFF.

The chain combines TRBV5-1 with TRBJ1-1; TRBD1 matches 9 bases. Germline V lookup: CDR1 SGHRS, CDR2 YFSETQ. Trimming cost V 4 bases and J 5 bases; bases outside gene matches: 9. CDR3 length: 15 amino acids. This chain's CDR3 is CASSRSGTGWTEAFF. The CDR3, as DNA: TGCGCCAGCAGCCGATCCGGGACAGGGTGGACTGAAGCTTTCTTT. The complete variable domain, with remaining parts taken from reference TRBV5-1 and TRBJ1-1, reads KAGVTQTPRYLIKTRGQQVTLSCSPISGHRSVSWYQQTPGQGLQFLFEYFSETQRNKGNFPGRFSGRQFSNSRSEMNVSTLELGDSALYLCASSRSGTGWTEAFFGQGTRLTVV.

This clone has only a few counts. The V gene is TRBV19, the J gene TRBJ1-1; D uncertain. Trimming shortened V by 10 bases and J by 9 bases, and 21 bases separated the two germline ends. The germline gives CDR1 LNHDA, CDR2 SQIVND (reference sequence). The CDR3 is made up of 13 amino acids. CDR3 protein: CATLGRQDEQAFF. The CDR3 DNA sequence: TGTGCCACCCTGGGGAGGCAGGATGAACAAGCTTTCTTT.

The V gene is TRBV28, the J gene TRBJ2-7; D is possibly TRBD2 (6 bases). Between the trimmed V and J ends, which lost 3 bases and 5 bases, there was a span of 14 bases. Germline values: CDR1 MDHEN, CDR2 SYDVKM. There are 14 residues in the CDR3. The CDR3, as DNA: TGTGCCAGCAGTTTTCCGGGGGTAGCGGACGAGCAGTACTTC. This gives the protein CASSFPGVADEQYF.